These 11 T cell receptor beta chains came from one sample sequenced in a study of identical twins. MiXCR was run by TCRdb on the 5' RACE reads, yielding one entry per CDR3 protein. The sample has 350,000 or so distinct CDR3 sequences, roughly 12% seen once. These sequences were also reported in another study, on yellow fever vaccine responses in identical twins.

Specimen: CD8+ T cells sorted from blood. These receptors all come from a woman aged 18-35 years in good health.

This clonotype was recorded a few times. The V call is TRBV20-1, the J call TRBJ2-7; the match to TRBD1 covers 8 bases. V lost 5 bases to trimming and J lost 6 bases; unmatched junction nucleotides: 6. CDR1 and CDR2 (germline): DFQATT, SNEGSKA (reference sequence). The CDR3 runs to 12 residues. The CDR3 DNA follows: TGCAGTGCTGGCCAGGGGGCAAGCGAGCAGTACTTC. This codes for CSAGQGASEQYF.

This clonotype occurred many times. The genes are TRBV10-3 and TRBJ1-5, with D hard to call. CDR1 and CDR2 (germline): ENHRY, SYGVKD. V dropped 3 bases and J dropped 0 bases, with 6 bases sitting between them. The CDR3 extends over 14 amino acids. CDR3 amino acids: CAISDTYSNQPQHF. CDR3 sequence (DNA): TGTGCCATCAGTGACACCTATAGCAATCAGCCCCAGCATTTT.

There are a few counts of this clonotype. The V gene is TRBV9, the J gene TRBJ1-5; 12 bases match TRBD1. V dropped 3 bases and J dropped 6; count of bases not matched to a gene: 10. CDR1 is SGDLS and CDR2 is YYNGEE in the germline V gene. The CDR3 runs 17 residues. The CDR3 sequence: CASSDKYRDRGLQPQHF. DNA for the CDR3: TGTGCCAGCAGCGACAAATACCGGGACAGGGGGCTTCAGCCCCAGCATTTT.

This clonotype was observed a handful of times. The chain couples TRBV5-1 to TRBJ1-1; D is perhaps TRBD1 (5 bases). The germline CDR1 and CDR2 sequences are SGHRS and YFSETQ. CDR3 length: 15 residues. Trimming stripped 4 bases from V and 0 bases from J, with 13 bases between. CDR3 coding DNA: TGCGCCAGCAGCCAATCTAGGGGAGTGAACACTGAAGCTTTCTTT. Translated: CASSQSRGVNTEAFF.

In this sample, this clonotype turned up a few times. This chain uses TRBV24-1 with TRBJ2-1, with D hard to call. V was clipped by 5 bases and J by 9 bases, with 25 bases between them. This CDR3 is 17 amino acids long. Germline V gene sequence: CDR1 KGHDR, CDR2 SFDVKD. DNA for the CDR3: TGTGCCACCAGTGCCTCCCAGATGGCACTCGGTTTCGGTGAGCAGTTCTTC. Its translation: CATSASQMALGFGEQFF.

In this sample, this clonotype turned up a few times. At one of its ends the junction is not consistent with the germline gene, which may arise from a read error. The J gene is TRBJ2-1, the V gene TRBV13, with no clear D. Germline V CDR1 and CDR2: PRHDT, FYEKMQ (reference sequence). The CDR3 extends over 13 amino acids. The CDR3 DNA reads as TGTGCCAGCAGCTTAGGGGCATCATTCGACATTGTCTTC. Translation gives CASSLGASFDIVF. The complete variable domain, with remaining parts taken from reference TRBV13 and TRBJ2-1, reads AAGVIQSPRHLIKEKRETATLKCYPIPRHDTVYWYQQGPGQDPQFLISFYEKMQSDKGSIPDRFSAQQFSDYHSELNMSSLELGDSALYFCASSLGASFDIVFGPGTRLTVL.

The genes are TRBV5-5 and TRBJ1-1, with no clear D. In germline, CDR1 is SGHKS, CDR2 YYEKEE (reference sequence). V was clipped by 3 bases and J by 1 base, with 7 bases between them. The CDR3 extends over 13 amino acids. The CDR3 DNA sequence: TGTGCCAGCAGCTGGGAGTCGAACACTGAAGCTTTCTTT. Translated, it gives CASSWESNTEAFF.

This chain links TRBV10-3 with TRBJ1-5; D is undetermined. Germline CDR1 reads ENHRY; CDR2 reads SYGVKD. V was clipped by 1 base and J by 1 base, with 11 bases between them. The CDR3 sequence is 16 residues long. This chain's CDR3 is CAISEFGGPSNQPQHF. The CDR3 DNA is TGTGCCATCAGTGAGTTCGGCGGCCCCAGCAATCAGCCCCAGCATTTT.

The chain links TRBV3-1 to TRBJ2-7; D not certain. The V and J ends lost 0 bases and 2 bases respectively, with 8 bases between them. This CDR3 has 14 amino acids. Germline loops: CDR1 LGHDT, CDR2 YNNKEL (reference sequence). The CDR3 here is CASSQDVGTYEQYF. CDR3 bases: TGTGCCAGCAGCCAAGATGTGGGTACCTACGAGCAGTACTTC.

The chain combines TRBV5-1 with TRBJ2-7; 9 bases align to TRBD2. Germline trimming cut 4 bases from V and 3 bases from J; bases unmatched to any gene: 5. Germline V lookup: CDR1 SGHRS, CDR2 YFSETQ. CDR3 length equals 14 residues. CDR3 sequence reads: CASSPSGGRYEQYF. The CDR3 DNA reads TGCGCCAGCAGCCCGAGCGGGGGGCGCTACGAGCAGTACTTC.

This clonotype was observed many times. The CDR3 loop reads CASSIAGAEDEQYF. The CDR3 nucleotides read TGTGCCAGCTCAATAGCGGGAGCGGAGGACGAGCAGTACTTC. This chain connects TRBV6-1 to TRBJ2-7; 9 nucleotides align to TRBD2. The germline V gene has CDR1 MNHNS and CDR2 SASEGT. Trimming took 8 bases from V and 5 from J; bases not matched to a gene: 10. The CDR3 covers 14 residues.